This TCR beta chain came from a study of control samples from healthy donors and cancer patients. The table came from immunoSEQ multiplex PCR; TCRdb's copy has only in-frame clones and leaves some out. The sample includes over 50,000 clones, about 96% of them seen just once. Sample: blood. The receptor was derived from a woman in her late teens or twenties in good health.

CDR3 DNA: TGTGCCAGCAGCTTAGAAGTCAGTAGAGATACGCAGTATTTT. This sequence encodes CASSLEVSRDTQYF. The chain combines TRBV11-2 with TRBJ2-3, with D unclear. The ends were cut back, 0 bases at V and 5 bases at J, with 9 bases in the middle. CDR1 and CDR2 from the germline V gene are SGHAT and FQNNGV. The CDR3 length is 14 residues.